This T cell receptor beta chain was found in a study of T cells after yellow fever vaccination. Findings and limits, study-wide: Weaker overall, the secondary response nonetheless peaked faster (day 5 versus 15).

The V gene's germline CDR1 is DFQATT and CDR2 SNEGSKA (reference sequence). Trimming cost V 0 bases and J 0 bases, with 10 bases left between them. There are 15 residues in the CDR3. This clonotype was counted many times. The antigen is not known. Synthesis of TCR cDNA relied on 5'RACE template switching, which attached a universal primer site and UMIs. TCRdb independently ran MiXCR on the 5' RACE reads; one entry per CDR3 protein. The sample has some 300,000 distinct CDR3 sequences, 3% to 4.5% seen once. V usage is TRBV20-1 and J usage is TRBJ2-3, with a possible D match to TRBD1 (5 bases). The receptor was isolated from a man younger than 35 who received the YFV17D yellow fever vaccine. Sequencing used PBMCs, obtained on the day of the yellow fever booster vaccination. The CDR3 nucleotides read TGCAGTGCTAGAGATCGACAGCGAAGCACAGATACGCAGTATTTT. As protein: CSARDRQRSTDTQYF.